The clone carrying this T cell receptor (beta chain) was seen at least ten times. The sorted Tregs were CD4+CD25+CD127-/low cells. V dropped 0 bases and J dropped 5 bases, with 5 bases sitting between them. Germline V lookup: CDR1 SGHRS, CDR2 YFSETQ. The CDR3 contains 12 residues. TCRdb redid the calling of the 5' RACE reads with MiXCR, one entry per CDR3 protein. The sample includes 32,000 or so distinct CDR3 sequences, 25% to 30% seen only once; the top ten take approximately 2.4%. This clonotype originated in a female donor with breast cancer. V and J are TRBV5-1 and TRBJ1-1; D is ambiguous. The source material was tumor-infiltrating Tregs sorted from the breast tumor. As DNA, the CDR3 is TGCGCCAGCAGCTTGGTCGAGACTGAAGCTTTCTTT. This gives the protein CASSLVETEAFF.